The present T cell receptor beta chain was sequenced within a study of blood T cell repertoires in COVID-19. The method was immunoSEQ multiplex PCR; TCRdb's version includes in-frame clones alone and lacks a portion of them. The table lists over 90,000 clones, more than 75% of them singletons, with roughly 4.4% in the top ten. This clone has only one observation. CDR1 and CDR2 (germline): SNHLY, FYNNEI. The CDR3 is made up of 13 amino acids. V was pared by 6 bases and J by 2 bases, with 10 bases between. The TCR comes from a human donor in a cohort sampled during active COVID-19. Material for sequencing was peripheral blood. The V call is TRBV2, the J call TRBJ1-1, with a weak D call TRBD1 (5 bases). CDR3 nucleotides: TGTGCCAGCAGCTGGGGGGTTAACACTGAAGCTTTCTTT. The encoded protein is CASSWGVNTEAFF.